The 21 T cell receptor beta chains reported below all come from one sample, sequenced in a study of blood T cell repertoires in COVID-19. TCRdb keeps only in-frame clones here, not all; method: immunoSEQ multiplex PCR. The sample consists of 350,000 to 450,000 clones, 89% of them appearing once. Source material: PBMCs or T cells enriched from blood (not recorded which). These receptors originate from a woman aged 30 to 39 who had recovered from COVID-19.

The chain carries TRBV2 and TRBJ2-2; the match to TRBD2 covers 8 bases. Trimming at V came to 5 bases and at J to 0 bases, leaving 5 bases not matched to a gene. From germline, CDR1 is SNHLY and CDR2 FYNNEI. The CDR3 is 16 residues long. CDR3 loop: CASSMIAGTNTGELFF. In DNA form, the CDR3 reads TGTGCCAGCAGTATGATAGCGGGGACGAACACCGGGGAGCTGTTTTTT.

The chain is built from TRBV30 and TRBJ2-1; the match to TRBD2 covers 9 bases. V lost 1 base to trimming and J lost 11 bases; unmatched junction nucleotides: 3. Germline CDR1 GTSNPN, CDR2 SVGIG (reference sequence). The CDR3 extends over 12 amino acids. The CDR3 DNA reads TGTGCCTGGAGTGGGACTAGCGTAAAGCAGTTCTTC. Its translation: CAWSGTSVKQFF.

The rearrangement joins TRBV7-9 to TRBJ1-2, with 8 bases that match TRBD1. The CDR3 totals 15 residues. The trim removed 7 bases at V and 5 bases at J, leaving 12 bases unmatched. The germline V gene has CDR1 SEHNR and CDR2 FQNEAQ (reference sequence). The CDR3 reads CASMLDRARSYGYTF. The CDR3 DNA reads TGTGCCAGCATGTTGGACAGGGCCCGTAGTTATGGCTACACCTTC.

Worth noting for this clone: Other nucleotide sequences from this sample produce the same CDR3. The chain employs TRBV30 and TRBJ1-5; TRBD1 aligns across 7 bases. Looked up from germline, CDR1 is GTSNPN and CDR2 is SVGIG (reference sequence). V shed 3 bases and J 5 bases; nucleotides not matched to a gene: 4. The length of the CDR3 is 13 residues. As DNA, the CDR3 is TGTGCCTGGAGCGCGGGGACAGATCAGCCCCAGCATTTT. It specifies CAWSAGTDQPQHF.

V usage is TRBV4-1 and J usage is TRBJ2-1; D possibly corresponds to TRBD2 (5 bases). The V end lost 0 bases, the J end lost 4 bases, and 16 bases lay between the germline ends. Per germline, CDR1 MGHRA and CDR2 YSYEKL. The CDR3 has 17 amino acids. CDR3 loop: CASSQDGSASRYNEQFF. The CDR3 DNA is TGCGCCAGCAGCCAAGATGGTTCGGCTAGCCGGTACAATGAGCAGTTCTTC.

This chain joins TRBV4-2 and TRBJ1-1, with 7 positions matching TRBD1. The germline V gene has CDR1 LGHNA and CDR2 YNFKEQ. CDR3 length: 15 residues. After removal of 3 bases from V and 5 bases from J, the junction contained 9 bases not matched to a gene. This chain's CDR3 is CASSQVKTGLTEAFF. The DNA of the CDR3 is TGTGCCAGCAGCCAGGTTAAGACAGGGCTTACTGAAGCTTTCTTT.

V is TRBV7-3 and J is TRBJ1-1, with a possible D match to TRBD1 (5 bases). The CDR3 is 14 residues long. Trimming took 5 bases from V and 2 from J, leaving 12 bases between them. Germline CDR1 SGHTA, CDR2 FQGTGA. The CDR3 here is CASSPSTVNTEAFF. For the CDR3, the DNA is TGTGCCAGCAGCCCGTCGACAGTCAACACTGAAGCTTTCTTT.

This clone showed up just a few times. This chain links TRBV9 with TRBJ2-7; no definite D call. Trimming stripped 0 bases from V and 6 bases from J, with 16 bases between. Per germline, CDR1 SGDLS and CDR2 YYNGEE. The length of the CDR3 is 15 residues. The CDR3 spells CASSVDPNSPGEQYF. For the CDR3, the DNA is TGTGCCAGCAGCGTAGACCCAAACTCCCCTGGCGAGCAGTACTTC. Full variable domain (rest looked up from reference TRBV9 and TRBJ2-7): DSGVTQTPKHLITATGQRVTLRCSPRSGDLSVYWYQQSLDQGLQFLIQYYNGEERAKGNILERFSAQQFPDLHSELNLSSLELGDSALYFCASSVDPNSPGEQYFGPGTRLTVT.

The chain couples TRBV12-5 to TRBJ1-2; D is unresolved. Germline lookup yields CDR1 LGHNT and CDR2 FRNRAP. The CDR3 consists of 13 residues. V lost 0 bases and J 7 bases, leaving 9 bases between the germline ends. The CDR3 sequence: CASGLVPSGGYTF. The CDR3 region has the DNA TGTGCTAGTGGTTTGGTACCATCGGGTGGCTACACCTTC.

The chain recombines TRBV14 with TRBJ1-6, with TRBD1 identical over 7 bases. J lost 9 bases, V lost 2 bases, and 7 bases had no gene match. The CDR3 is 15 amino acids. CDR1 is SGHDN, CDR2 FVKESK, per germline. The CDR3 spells CASSQRRDSRSPLHF. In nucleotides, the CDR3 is TGTGCCAGCAGCCAAAGACGGGACAGTCGTTCACCCCTCCACTTT.

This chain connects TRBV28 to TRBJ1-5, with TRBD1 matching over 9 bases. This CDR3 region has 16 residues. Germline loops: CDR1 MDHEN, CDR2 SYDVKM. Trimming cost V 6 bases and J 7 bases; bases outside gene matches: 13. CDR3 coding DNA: TGTGCCAGCAGACCCTCCGGACAGGGGATGGTGCAGCCCCAGCATTTT. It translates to CASRPSGQGMVQPQHF.

The CDR3 reads CASSPGGSGYTF. The CDR3 DNA reads as TGTGCCAGCAGCCCAGGGGGCAGTGGCTACACCTTC. V gene TRBV16 combines with J gene TRBJ1-2, with 8 positions matching TRBD1. V gave up 4 bases and J gave up 7 bases; unmatched junction bases: 2. Germline loops: CDR1 KGHSY, CDR2 FQNENV. The length of the CDR3 is 12 residues.

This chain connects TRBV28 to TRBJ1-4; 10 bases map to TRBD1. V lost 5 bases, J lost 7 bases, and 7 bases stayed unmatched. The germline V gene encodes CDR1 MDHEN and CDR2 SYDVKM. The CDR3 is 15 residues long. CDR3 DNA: TGTGCCAGCAGTACCGTTGACAGGGGGCGTGAAAAACTGTTTTTT. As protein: CASSTVDRGREKLFF.

CDR3 protein: CASSLVRGTDYGYTF. The CDR3 region has the DNA TGTGCCAGCAGCTTAGTGCGGGGAACCGACTATGGCTACACCTTC. V is TRBV7-2 and J is TRBJ1-2; D uncertain. V shed 1 base and J shed 3 bases, with 12 bases lying between them. Germline V gives CDR1 SGHTA, CDR2 FQGNSA. The CDR3 sequence is 15 residues long.

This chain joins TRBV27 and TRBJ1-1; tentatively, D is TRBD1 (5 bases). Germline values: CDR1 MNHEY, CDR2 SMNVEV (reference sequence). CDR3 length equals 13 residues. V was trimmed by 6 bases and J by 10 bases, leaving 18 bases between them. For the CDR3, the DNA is TGTGCCAGCAGCCAAACCTCCCTCCAGGGAGCTTTCTTT. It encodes CASSQTSLQGAFF.

The CDR3 DNA is TGCGCCAGCAGCTGGGACTCTACAAATACGCAGTATTTT. Protein: CASSWDSTNTQYF. The J gene is TRBJ2-3, the V gene TRBV5-1; D might be TRBD2 (6 bases). The CDR3 extends over 13 amino acids. With 3 bases removed from V and 7 bases from J, the gap between germline ends came to 12 bases. Germline CDR1 SGHRS, CDR2 YFSETQ.

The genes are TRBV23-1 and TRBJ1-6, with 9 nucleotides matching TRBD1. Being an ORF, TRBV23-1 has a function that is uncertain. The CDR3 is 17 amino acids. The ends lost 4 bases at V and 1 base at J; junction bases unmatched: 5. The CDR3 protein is CASSPRDRESYNSPLHF. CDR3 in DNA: TGCGCCAGCAGTCCACGGGACAGGGAGTCCTATAATTCACCCCTCCACTTT.

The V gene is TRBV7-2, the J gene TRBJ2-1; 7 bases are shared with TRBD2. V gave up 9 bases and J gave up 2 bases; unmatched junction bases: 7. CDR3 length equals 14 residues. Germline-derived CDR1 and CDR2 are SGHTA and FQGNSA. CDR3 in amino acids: CASPQSGTYNEQFF. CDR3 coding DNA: TGTGCCAGTCCCCAGAGCGGGACCTACAATGAGCAGTTCTTC.

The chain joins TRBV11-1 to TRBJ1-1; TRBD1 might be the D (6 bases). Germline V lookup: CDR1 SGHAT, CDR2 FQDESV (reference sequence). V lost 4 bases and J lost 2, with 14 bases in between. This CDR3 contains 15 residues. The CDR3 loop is CASSSKLQGNTEAFF. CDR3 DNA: TGTGCCAGCAGCTCTAAACTACAGGGAAACACTGAAGCTTTCTTT.

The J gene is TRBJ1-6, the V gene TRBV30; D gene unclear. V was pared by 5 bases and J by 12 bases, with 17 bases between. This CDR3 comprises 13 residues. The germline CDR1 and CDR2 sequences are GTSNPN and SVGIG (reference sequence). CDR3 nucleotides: TGTGCCTGGTCCGACGGTGATTGGAGACCCCTCCACTTT. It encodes CAWSDGDWRPLHF.

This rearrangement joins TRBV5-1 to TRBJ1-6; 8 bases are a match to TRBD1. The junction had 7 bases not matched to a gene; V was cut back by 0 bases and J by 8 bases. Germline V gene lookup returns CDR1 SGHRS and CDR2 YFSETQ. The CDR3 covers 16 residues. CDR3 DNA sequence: TGCGCCAGCAGCTTGGTACGAGGACAGGGATATTCACCCCTCCACTTT. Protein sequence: CASSLVRGQGYSPLHF.